This TCR beta chain was retrieved from a study of siplizumab effects on memory and regulatory T cells. Study-wide results and limits: A major contribution to the alloresponse seemed to be made by naive T cells, which seemed more diverse than memory cells.

This clone came up a few times. The antigen is unknown. Measured with immunoSEQ multiplex PCR; TCRdb has only the in-frame clones, and not every one. The table records roughly 100,000 clones, 90% to 95% of them present only once. The V and J ends lost 6 bases and 2 bases respectively, with 5 bases between them. The germline gives CDR1 SNHLY, CDR2 FYNNEI. CDR3 length: 12 residues. Sequencing used CD4+ T cells sorted from blood. The receptor's source is a human donor in good health. The chain combines TRBV2 with TRBJ1-3; weak D call: TRBD1 (5 bases). CDR3: CASRTAGNTIYF. CDR3 sequence (DNA): TGTGCCAGCAGGACAGCTGGAAACACCATATATTTT. The full variable domain, in which reference TRBV2 and TRBJ1-3 provide the parts outside the CDR3, is EPEVTQTPSHQVTQMGQEVILRCVPISNHLYFYWYRQILGQKVEFLVSFYNNEISEKSEIFDDQFSVERPDGSNFTLKIRSTKLEDSAMYFCASRTAGNTIYFGEGSWLTVV.